This TCR beta chain was sequenced during a study of vaccination effects on CD4 cells after COVID-19. Study information: Antigen-specific CD4+ T cell clonotypes were called by their expansion after viral peptide-pool culture in ViraFEST.

Produced via immunoSEQ multiplex PCR; TCRdb's table is partial and in-frame only. The sample includes about 74,000 clones, roughly three quarters of them seen just once. The study's findings and limits: Healthy vaccinees showed cross-reactivity with common cold coronaviruses in only 1 of 255 vaccine-induced clones. At late timepoints after vaccination, vaccine- and infection-induced clones shrank markedly.

Culture lasted roughly eleven days before CD4+ T cell isolation. People in the vaccine group had not been infected with SARS-CoV-2 before, and their nucleocapsid antibodies were negative. Remarks on this clone: Its antigen is unknown.

This CDR3 contains 17 residues. Germline-derived CDR1 and CDR2 are SGHRS and YFSETQ. The junction had 9 bases not matched to a gene; V was cut back by 0 bases and J by 4 bases. The source of this sequence is a human donor who received a COVID-19 vaccine. The sequencing here drew on CD4+ T cells from PBMCs cultured without peptide, taken before COVID-19 vaccination. The chain couples TRBV5-1 to TRBJ2-2; TRBD1 agrees at 7 bases. For the CDR3, the DNA is TGCGCCAGCAGCTTGGACCCGGTAGGGGGCGGCACCGGGGAGCTGTTTTTT. Protein product: CASSLDPVGGGTGELFF.